These 23 T cell receptor beta chains were all obtained from the same sample, sequenced in a study of cytomegalovirus exposure and HLA in healthy donors. PCR employed 60 Vbeta and 13 Jbeta primers. Profiled with immunoSEQ multiplex PCR; TCRdb holds only in-frame clones, not every one. The data contain under 100,000 clones, 65% to 80% of them seen just once; the ten biggest clones take up 7% to 10%. The sequenced sample consisted of PBMCs. The source of these receptors is a human donor in good health.

This clone was seen ten or more times. The V gene is TRBV14, the J gene TRBJ2-2; D is perhaps TRBD1 (6 bases). The V end lost 3 bases, the J end lost 7 bases, and 12 bases lay between the germline ends. Germline CDR1 SGHDN, CDR2 FVKESK. The CDR3 loop spans 14 amino acids. The CDR3 nucleotides read TGTGCCAGCAGCCACGGCAGGGGCATCGGGGAGCTGTTTTTT. Its translation is CASSHGRGIGELFF.

The V gene is TRBV5-1, the J gene TRBJ2-3; 10 bases agree with TRBD2. This CDR3 region has 15 residues. Germline-derived CDR1 and CDR2 are SGHRS and YFSETQ. V lost 7 bases, J lost 2 bases, and 7 bases stayed unmatched. CDR3 coding DNA: TGCGCCAGCGGATTAGCGGGGGGCCCCACAGATACGCAGTATTTT. Amino acids: CASGLAGGPTDTQYF.

This chain links TRBV7-9 with TRBJ1-2, with 7 bases fitting TRBD1. In germline, CDR1 is SEHNR, CDR2 FQNEAQ (reference sequence). This CDR3 spans 15 amino acids. Trimming took 4 bases from V and 3 from J; bases not matched to a gene: 8. The CDR3 DNA follows: TGTGCCAGCAGCTCAGCGGGACAGAGATACTATGGCTACACCTTC. Protein: CASSSAGQRYYGYTF.

This clone was recorded a few times. The genes are TRBV6-5 and TRBJ2-3; perhaps TRBD2 as D (5 bases). This CDR3 is 15 amino acids long. Between the trimmed V and J ends, which lost 0 bases and 8 bases, there was a span of 15 bases. Germline V gene data show CDR1 as MNHEY and CDR2 as SVGAGI. The CDR3 here is CASSYSRDIGGTQYF. The CDR3 coding sequence is TGTGCCAGCAGTTACTCGAGGGATATTGGAGGTACGCAGTATTTT.

This clone was seen once. The chain combines TRBV10-3 with TRBJ2-5; 8 bases agree with TRBD1. V shed 4 bases and J 3 bases; nucleotides not matched to a gene: 1. Germline CDR1 ENHRY, CDR2 SYGVKD. This CDR3 is built from 13 residues. As DNA, the CDR3 is TGTGCCATCAGTGGGGACAGGAAAGAGACCCAGTACTTC. Its translation is CAISGDRKETQYF.

This chain connects TRBV6-1 to TRBJ1-1, with a possible D match to TRBD1 (5 bases). Trimming shortened V by 3 bases and J by 6 bases, and 23 bases separated the two germline ends. Germline CDR1 and CDR2: MNHNS and SASEGT. The CDR3 has 17 amino acids. The CDR3 DNA follows: TGTGCCAGCAGTGACCCAATTGCCGTCAGGGTTAAACCTGAAGCTTTCTTT. This codes for CASSDPIAVRVKPEAFF.

The sample holds a few counts of this clone. The genes are TRBV10-3 and TRBJ1-1; tentatively, D is TRBD1 (6 bases). The CDR3 spans 13 residues. V was pared by 8 bases and J by 0 bases, with 10 bases between. Germline-derived CDR1 and CDR2 are ENHRY and SYGVKD. For the CDR3, the DNA is TGTGCCATCGGGGACAATATGAACACTGAAGCTTTCTTT. Protein: CAIGDNMNTEAFF.

V gene TRBV7-9 combines with J gene TRBJ2-7; TRBD1 matches 8 bases. CDR1 is SEHNR and CDR2 is FQNEAQ in the germline V gene (reference sequence). The J segment lost 4 bases and the V segment lost 4 bases, leaving 9 bases of the junction unmatched. CDR3 length: 15 residues. CDR3 in DNA: TGTGCCAGCAGCTCCACAGACAGGGGATCTTACGAGCAGTACTTC. Protein: CASSSTDRGSYEQYF.

The V call is TRBV7-2, the J call TRBJ1-2; TRBD1 matches at 7 bases. CDR3 length: 13 amino acids. V lost 2 bases, J lost 11 bases, and 8 bases stayed unmatched. From germline, CDR1 is SGHTA and CDR2 FQGNSA. CDR3 protein: CASSLTTGFRYTF. The CDR3 DNA reads TGTGCCAGCAGCTTAACGACAGGGTTTCGGTACACCTTC.

The V call is TRBV5-1, the J call TRBJ2-3; 13 positions match TRBD2. The CDR3 has 19 residues. J gave up 2 bases and V 4 bases, and 13 bases lay outside the gene matches. CDR1 and CDR2 (germline): SGHRS, YFSETQ. CDR3 in amino acids: CASSRFGGTSGDHTDTQYF. As DNA, the CDR3 is TGCGCCAGCAGCCGATTTGGAGGGACTAGCGGGGACCACACAGATACGCAGTATTTT.

Details on this clone: At one end the junction does not follow the germline gene, possibly because of a read error. The chain is built from TRBV7-9 and TRBJ1-5; D gene ambiguous. The germline gives CDR1 SEHNR, CDR2 FQNEAQ (reference sequence). This CDR3 comprises 17 residues. CDR3 sequence: CSSSLGGRGRGNQPQHF. The CDR3 nucleotides read TGTTCCAGCAGCTTAGGTGGCAGAGGAAGAGGAAATCAGCCCCAGCATTTT.

The V gene is TRBV5-4, the J gene TRBJ1-2; no clear D. Trimming left V 5 bases short and J 1 base short, with 18 bases between. CDR1 is SGHNT, CDR2 YYREEE, per germline (reference sequence). CDR3 size: 16 residues. The CDR3 spells CASSPNPGAGNYGYTF. Written as DNA, the CDR3 is TGTGCCAGCAGTCCAAATCCGGGAGCGGGTAACTATGGCTACACCTTC.

As concerns this clone: The same CDR3 arises from other DNA sequences in this sample as well. This rearrangement joins TRBV5-1 to TRBJ2-3; TRBD2 agrees at 11 bases. CDR3 length equals 17 residues. Germline V gene data show CDR1 as SGHRS and CDR2 as YFSETQ. J lost 0 bases, V lost 0 bases, and 3 bases had no gene match. The DNA for the CDR3 is TGCGCCAGCAGCTTGGATGGACTAGCGGGCAGCACAGATACGCAGTATTTT. This translates into CASSLDGLAGSTDTQYF.

Of note for this clone: At one end, the junction sequence differs from germline, possibly due to a read error. The CDR3 DNA sequence: TGTGCCAGCAGCTTAGCGCTTGGTGTTGAGCGGTACTTC. This translates into CASSLALGVERYF. The rearrangement uses TRBV7-6 and TRBJ2-7; D call uncertain. Germline CDR1 SGHVS, CDR2 FNYEAQ. There are 13 residues in the CDR3.

J is TRBJ1-1 and V is TRBV7-9, with a tentative D call TRBD1 (6 bases). Per germline, CDR1 SEHNR and CDR2 FQNEAQ (reference sequence). The CDR3 has 18 residues. V lost 3 bases and J lost 0, with 20 bases in between. CDR3 loop: CASSFSLGASSMNTEAFF. For the CDR3, the DNA is TGTGCCAGCAGCTTCTCTTTGGGGGCTTCGTCTATGAACACTGAAGCTTTCTTT.

This sequence joins TRBV5-1 and TRBJ1-1, with D perhaps TRBD1 (5 bases). V shed 0 bases and J shed 4 bases, with 13 bases lying between them. The CDR3 has 15 amino acids. The V gene's germline CDR1 is SGHRS and CDR2 YFSETQ. The CDR3 DNA reads as TGCGCCAGCAGCTTGGCGGGGACTCTCGCCACTGAAGCTTTCTTT. Amino acids: CASSLAGTLATEAFF. The complete variable domain, with remaining parts taken from reference TRBV5-1 and TRBJ1-1, reads KAGVTQTPRYLIKTRGQQVTLSCSPISGHRSVSWYQQTPGQGLQFLFEYFSETQRNKGNFPGRFSGRQFSNSRSEMNVSTLELGDSALYLCASSLAGTLATEAFFGQGTRLTVV.

This clone was counted a few times. This chain connects TRBV5-4 to TRBJ2-5, with TRBD2 matching over 9 bases. Per the germline V gene, CDR1 is SGHNT and CDR2 is YYREEE (reference sequence). V gave up 5 bases and J gave up 2 bases; unmatched junction bases: 4. CDR3 length equals 14 residues. In DNA, the CDR3 is TGTGCCAGCAGAAAGACTAGCGGACAAGAGACCCAGTACTTC. Amino acids: CASRKTSGQETQYF.

This clone has a handful of counts. This rearrangement joins TRBV19 to TRBJ2-2; possibly TRBD1 for D (5 bases). The germline V gene encodes CDR1 LNHDA and CDR2 SQIVND (reference sequence). Deletions cut 7 bases from V and 5 bases from J, with 11 bases between. The CDR3 is made up of 13 amino acids. This chain's CDR3 is CASTQGFTGELFF. CDR3 coding DNA: TGTGCCAGTACGCAGGGTTTTACCGGGGAGCTGTTTTTT.

The CDR3 DNA reads as TGTGCCAGCAGTTTATCGGCGGGAGACAGCACAGATACGCAGTATTTT. The encoded protein is CASSLSAGDSTDTQYF. The rearrangement joins TRBV27 to TRBJ2-3; TRBD2 agrees at 7 bases. Trimming at V came to 0 bases and at J to 0 bases, leaving 3 bases not matched to a gene. The CDR3 totals 16 residues. The germline V gene has CDR1 MNHEY and CDR2 SMNVEV (reference sequence).

This chain joins TRBV18 and TRBJ2-1, with 12 bases fitting TRBD1. Germline V gene sequence: CDR1 KGHSH, CDR2 LQKENI. This CDR3 contains 14 residues. CDR3 in amino acids: CAAPGTGGSAEQFF. The CDR3 nucleotides are TGTGCAGCTCCCGGGACAGGGGGCTCGGCTGAGCAGTTCTTC.

The V and J genes are TRBV15 and TRBJ1-1; the D is unclear. Germline CDR1 and CDR2: LNHNV and YYDKDF (reference sequence). Trimming left V 5 bases short and J 3 bases short, with 13 bases between. The CDR3 is 14 residues long. The CDR3 sequence: CATSRPGWDTEAFF. CDR3 bases: TGTGCCACCAGCCGCCCGGGGTGGGACACTGAAGCTTTCTTT.

The chain combines TRBV7-8 with TRBJ1-6; TRBD1 aligns across 7 bases. The V and J ends lost 5 bases and 3 bases, in that order; junction bases with no gene match: 4. CDR3 length equals 15 residues. The germline V gene encodes CDR1 SGHVS and CDR2 FQNEAQ. The CDR3 nucleotides are TGTGCCAGCAGCGGGGACAGCCGCTATAATTCACCCCTCCACTTT. This encodes CASSGDSRYNSPLHF.

To note about this clone: At one end the junction does not follow the germline gene, possibly because of a read error. The V and J genes are TRBV7-2 and TRBJ2-5, with 7 bases fitting TRBD2. This CDR3 is 15 amino acids long. The germline V gene has CDR1 SGHTA and CDR2 FQGNSA. Here the CDR3 DNA reads TGTGCCAGCAGCGCCTCCGGGACTACCCAAGGGACCCAGTACTTC. Protein sequence: CASSASGTTQGTQYF.